This entry concerns a single TCR beta chain. Antigen unknown. At the DNA level, this CDR3 is encoded by other sequences in the same sample as well. CD8 cells regarded as naive lacked CD45RO, were positively chosen for CCR7, and omitted terminally differentiated effector memory CD45RA+ cells. The CDR3 contains 11 residues. Germline CDR1 reads SGHTA; CDR2 reads FQGNSA. Trimming cost V 4 bases and J 5 bases, with 3 bases left between them. The protocol was immunoSEQ multiplex PCR, while the TCRdb copy is restricted to in-frame clones and leaves out a portion. This table holds some 2 million clones, about 95% found once. This record belongs to a study of shared clonotypes between healthy human individuals. General study points: Measured sharing among donors was expected to vary with sequencing depth.

This sequence joins TRBV7-2 and TRBJ2-1; the D is unclear. The specimen was naive CD8+ T cells sorted from blood. The source of this sequence is a man aged 18 to 30 in good health. CDR3 bases: TGTGCCAGCAGCTCAAACAATGAGCAGTTCTTC. Translation gives CASSSNNEQFF.